This TCR beta chain was captured in a study of identical twins. General study points: It was cross-sectional statistical analysis, not following the same donors, that the conclusions relied on.

The CDR3 length is 13 residues. Germline V gene lookup returns CDR1 DFQATT and CDR2 SNEGSKA (reference sequence). To note about this clonotype: Its matching antigen is unknown. A junction boundary mismatches the germline segment, possibly from a read error.

TCRdb called the 5' RACE reads again in MiXCR, with one record for every CDR3 protein. The data contain about 900,000 distinct CDR3 sequences, about 12% of them singletons. In addition, the sample was reused for a study of yellow fever vaccine responses in identical twins.

The chain carries TRBV20-1 and TRBJ2-7; perhaps TRBD1 as D (6 bases). This sequence originates from a woman aged 18-30 years in good health. Sequenced input: PBMCs. CDR3: CSGRQASSYEQYF. DNA for the CDR3: TGCAGTGGTAGACAGGCCAGCTCCTACGAGCAGTACTTC.